Presented here are 5 T cell receptor beta chains from one specimen sequenced in a study of cytomegalovirus exposure and HLA in healthy donors. The primer mix had 60 Vbeta and 13 Jbeta primers. TCRdb's table, derived via immunoSEQ multiplex PCR, lists solely in-frame clones and lacks some. The data hold some 80,000 clones, with 60% to 85% observed a single time. The sequenced material came from PBMCs. All receptors come from a man aged 18 to 30 in good health and CMV-seropositive.

This clone was recorded a few times. This chain uses TRBV28 with TRBJ1-5; D is possibly TRBD1 (5 bases). Looked up from germline, CDR1 is MDHEN and CDR2 is SYDVKM. CDR3 length: 15 amino acids. The V end lost 7 bases, the J end lost 0 bases, and 13 bases lay between the germline ends. The CDR3 protein is CASTPGGSSNQPQHF. In DNA form, the CDR3 reads TGTGCCAGCACCCCCGGGGGGTCTAGCAATCAGCCCCAGCATTTT.

This clone was observed a single time. V and J are TRBV28 and TRBJ1-4, with 9 bases matching TRBD1. V lost 6 bases, J lost 5 bases, and 4 bases stayed unmatched. The CDR3 extends over 14 amino acids. Germline CDR1 MDHEN, CDR2 SYDVKM. For the CDR3, the DNA is TGTGCCAGCAGCCTCGGGACAGGGAATGAAAAACTGTTTTTT. This sequence encodes CASSLGTGNEKLFF.

This chain joins TRBV5-4 and TRBJ1-1; D is possibly TRBD1 (6 bases). Germline assignment: CDR1 SGHNT and CDR2 YYREEE (reference sequence). This CDR3 comprises 12 residues. V lost 4 bases and J lost 5, with 9 bases in between. CDR3 nucleotide sequence: TGTGCCAGCAGCGTCCAGGGGACTGAAGCTTTCTTT. This sequence encodes CASSVQGTEAFF.

This chain joins TRBV4-1 and TRBJ2-4; D ambiguous. Per germline, CDR1 MGHRA and CDR2 YSYEKL. The CDR3 is made up of 15 amino acids. V lost 1 base and J 3 bases, leaving 10 bases between the germline ends. Written as DNA, the CDR3 is TGCGCCAGCAGCCAAGCTGGTGAGCTCAAAAACATTCAGTACTTC. This gives the protein CASSQAGELKNIQYF.

The chain couples TRBV9 to TRBJ2-5; possible D gene TRBD2, 5 bases. This CDR3 contains 14 residues. Trimming left V 4 bases short and J 4 bases short, with 14 bases between. Germline V gene data show CDR1 as SGDLS and CDR2 as YYNGEE. DNA of the CDR3: TGTGCCAGCAGCTCACCGAGGGAAGGAGAGACCCAGTACTTC. Translated: CASSSPREGETQYF. Full variable domain (missing parts from reference TRBV9 and TRBJ2-5): DSGVTQTPKHLITATGQRVTLRCSPRSGDLSVYWYQQSLDQGLQFLIQYYNGEERAKGNILERFSAQQFPDLHSELNLSSLELGDSALYFCASSSPREGETQYFGPGTRLLVL.